A single sample gave rise to the 22 T cell receptor beta chains below, sequenced in a study of T cell responses to AZD1222 COVID-19 vaccine. TCRdb keeps only in-frame clones here, not all; method: immunoSEQ multiplex PCR. Among about 140,000 clones, 89% were seen once, and the ten largest hold 2.5% to 3.5%. The sequencing used peripheral blood, collected on day 0 of AZD1222 vaccination. The source is an adult in good health.

This clone showed up just once. The V and J genes are TRBV7-2 and TRBJ2-6, with 8 bases that match TRBD2. This CDR3 comprises 19 residues. V shed 0 bases, J shed 4 bases, and the junction held 11 bases outside the gene matches. Germline V gene lookup returns CDR1 SGHTA and CDR2 FQGNSA. CDR3 sequence reads: CASSLALGAGASGANVLTF. The CDR3 nucleotides read TGTGCCAGCAGCTTAGCGCTCGGAGCGGGGGCGAGCGGGGCCAACGTCCTGACTTTC.

This clone was seen a single time. This sequence joins TRBV28 and TRBJ1-6; D gene ambiguous. This CDR3 is built from 13 residues. The germline CDR1 and CDR2 sequences are MDHEN and SYDVKM. V was shortened by 10 bases and J by 8 bases, with 15 bases between the two germline ends. The CDR3 loop reads CAIHKGKDSPLHF. The CDR3 DNA reads as TGTGCCATCCATAAGGGCAAGGATTCACCCCTCCACTTT. Using reference TRBV28 and TRBJ1-6 for the parts outside the CDR3, the full variable domain is DVKVTQSSRYLVKRTGEKVFLECVQDMDHENMFWYRQDPGLGLRLIYFSYDVKMKEKGDIPEGYSVSREKKERFSLILESASTNQTSMYLCAIHKGKDSPLHFGNGTRLTVT.

The chain recombines TRBV5-6 with TRBJ2-7, with 13 nucleotides matching TRBD2. This CDR3 contains 14 residues. The V gene end was trimmed by 4 bases and the J gene end by 7 bases; junction bases not matched to a gene: 5. Per the germline V gene, CDR1 is SGHDT and CDR2 is YYEEEE. This CDR3 is CASSLGLAGSEQYF. As DNA, the CDR3 is TGTGCCAGCAGCCTGGGACTAGCGGGATCGGAGCAGTACTTC.

The chain couples TRBV6-5 to TRBJ1-1; 11 bases fit TRBD1. This CDR3 comprises 14 residues. After removal of 2 bases from V and 7 bases from J, the junction contained 3 bases not matched to a gene. From germline, CDR1 is MNHEY and CDR2 SVGAGI. DNA of the CDR3: TGTGCCAGCAGTTACCGGACAGGGGGCTTTGAAGCTTTCTTT. It translates to CASSYRTGGFEAFF.

In DNA, the CDR3 is TGTGCCAGCAGGGGGGCTTTCTTT. It is translated as CASRGAFF. The chain combines TRBV11-2 with TRBJ1-1; D call uncertain. The CDR3 has 8 residues. CDR1 and CDR2 (germline): SGHAT, FQNNGV. Trimming stripped 6 bases from V and 11 bases from J, with 4 bases between.

The chain uses TRBV7-2 and TRBJ2-1; D remains ambiguous. Per germline, CDR1 SGHTA and CDR2 FQGNSA. The V end was cut by 4 bases, the J end by 1 base, with 11 bases between. CDR3 length: 15 amino acids. The CDR3 nucleotides are TGTGCCAGCAGCTCCTACCACCAATCCTACAATGAGCAGTTCTTC. This codes for CASSSYHQSYNEQFF.

The DNA for the CDR3 is TGTGCCAGTAGTAGGACTAGCGGGAGGGCCACTGAGCAGTTCTTC. The encoded protein is CASSRTSGRATEQFF. The chain recombines TRBV19 with TRBJ2-1, with 15 bases matching TRBD2. Looked up from germline, CDR1 is LNHDA and CDR2 is SQIVND (reference sequence). V shed 4 bases and J 9 bases; nucleotides not matched to a gene: 4. The length of the CDR3 is 15 residues.

This clone was counted once. This rearrangement joins TRBV6-5 to TRBJ1-4; D is undetermined. Germline values: CDR1 MNHEY, CDR2 SVGAGI. There are 15 residues in the CDR3. With 7 bases removed from V and 3 bases from J, the gap between germline ends came to 15 bases. This CDR3 is CASTRYSGANEKLFF. The CDR3 region has the DNA TGTGCCAGCACCCGTTACAGCGGGGCTAATGAAAAACTGTTTTTT.

As concerns this clone: The same CDR3 can be traced to other DNA sequences in this sample. The rearrangement links TRBV10-3 to TRBJ1-1; D gene uncertain. There are 13 residues in the CDR3. Germline V gene lookup returns CDR1 ENHRY and CDR2 SYGVKD. The V and J ends lost 0 bases and 1 base respectively, with 3 bases between them. CDR3 in DNA: TGTGCCATCAGTGAGTCAGAGAACACTGAAGCTTTCTTT. It encodes CAISESENTEAFF.

The genes are TRBV6-1 and TRBJ2-1; 11 bases agree with TRBD2. Germline V CDR1 and CDR2: MNHNS, SASEGT. The V segment lost 3 bases and the J segment 6 bases; nucleotides outside the gene matches: 7. The CDR3 runs to 16 residues. In DNA form, the CDR3 reads TGTGCCAGCAGTGATAGCGGGAGGGCAACCGGCAATGAGCAGTTCTTC. Translating it yields CASSDSGRATGNEQFF.

The chain is built from TRBV28 and TRBJ2-7; D might be TRBD1 or TRBD2, each matching 5 bases. V was clipped by 8 bases and J by 6 bases, with 23 bases between them. Germline V gene data show CDR1 as MDHEN and CDR2 as SYDVKM. There are 15 residues in the CDR3. CDR3 protein: CASVSPGTLVSEQYF. The CDR3 DNA reads TGTGCCAGCGTTTCCCCCGGGACCCTCGTTTCCGAGCAGTACTTC.

The V and J genes are TRBV6-4 and TRBJ2-3; a possible D gene is TRBD2 (7 bases). V dropped 6 bases and J dropped 0 bases, with 16 bases sitting between them. The CDR3 is 16 amino acids. Per the germline V gene, CDR1 is MRHNA and CDR2 is SNTAGT. CDR3: CASSVEGGASTDTQYF. CDR3 in DNA: TGTGCCAGCAGCGTTGAGGGGGGGGCAAGCACAGATACGCAGTATTTT.

This chain uses TRBV19 with TRBJ1-2, with a weak D call TRBD1 (6 bases). CDR3 length equals 15 residues. Trimming took off 5 bases at V and 6 bases at J, with 19 bases between the two ends. Germline CDR1 LNHDA, CDR2 SQIVND (reference sequence). The CDR3 DNA reads as TGTGCCAGTAGTCCGGGGGGGCCGCTACGGCATGGCTACACCTTC. It encodes CASSPGGPLRHGYTF. The full variable domain, its missing parts supplied by reference TRBV19 and TRBJ1-2, is DGGITQSPKYLFRKEGQNVTLSCEQNLNHDAMYWYRQDPGQGLRLIYYSQIVNDFQKGDIAEGYSVSREKKESFPLTVTSAQKNPTAFYLCASSPGGPLRHGYTFGSGTRLTVV.

The V gene is TRBV12-5, the J gene TRBJ1-1; a weak D match, TRBD1 (6 bases). There are 17 residues in the CDR3. V shed 0 bases and J shed 2 bases, with 16 bases lying between them. CDR1 LGHNT and CDR2 FRNRAP come from the germline V gene. CDR3 nucleotides: TGTGCTAGTGGTTTGGTACTTGCGGCAGGGGTTAACACTGAAGCTTTCTTT. Amino acids: CASGLVLAAGVNTEAFF.

The chain combines TRBV10-3 with TRBJ2-1; D may be TRBD1 (5 bases). This CDR3 has 13 residues. Germline CDR1 reads ENHRY; CDR2 reads SYGVKD. Deletions cut 2 bases from V and 9 bases from J, with 11 bases between. The CDR3 region has the DNA TGTGCCATCAGTGAGACAGGCTACGGTGAGCAGTTCTTC. It codes for CAISETGYGEQFF.

J is TRBJ2-7 and V is TRBV7-9; D remains unclear. Germline V lookup: CDR1 SEHNR, CDR2 FQNEAQ (reference sequence). This CDR3 region has 13 residues. Trimming stripped 5 bases from V and 2 bases from J, with 10 bases between. CDR3 amino acids: CASSPPLAYEQYF. In DNA form, the CDR3 reads TGTGCCAGCAGCCCCCCACTTGCCTACGAGCAGTACTTC.

The CDR3 DNA follows: TGTGCCAGCAGTTACTCGGGGGTCGGCACAGATACGCAGTATTTT. Amino acids: CASSYSGVGTDTQYF. This chain joins TRBV6-2 or TRBV6-3 and TRBJ2-3, with D possibly called TRBD1 or TRBD2 (5 bases each). V lost 0 bases and J 1 base, leaving 8 bases between the germline ends. CDR3 length: 15 residues. Germline CDR1 MNHEY, CDR2 SVGEGT.

This chain links TRBV5-8 with TRBJ1-4, with a tentative D call TRBD1 (6 bases). The ends were cut back, 4 bases at V and 11 bases at J, with 15 bases in the middle. Looked up from germline, CDR1 is SGHTS and CDR2 is YDEGEE. The CDR3 runs 13 residues. The CDR3 DNA sequence: TGTGCCAGCAGCCAGGGGCCCCAGGGGAAACTGTTTTTT. It encodes CASSQGPQGKLFF.

The chain joins TRBV25-1 to TRBJ1-6; D is possibly TRBD1 (6 bases). Trimming took 4 bases from V and 7 from J, leaving 14 bases between them. The CDR3 is 15 amino acids. The germline gives CDR1 MGHDK, CDR2 SYGVNS. The chain's CDR3 is CASSAGQGRNSPLHF. The CDR3 DNA reads as TGTGCCAGCAGTGCAGGTCAGGGGAGGAATTCACCCCTCCACTTT.

In its sample, this clone was seen once. This chain connects TRBV19 to TRBJ1-5; D is ambiguous. CDR1 is LNHDA, CDR2 SQIVND, per germline (reference sequence). Trimming removed 3 bases at V and 5 bases at J, with 14 bases between. The CDR3 runs 15 residues. In DNA, the CDR3 is TGTGCCAGTAGTATCGGGGAGTACTACGATCAGCCCCAGCATTTT. It yields the protein CASSIGEYYDQPQHF.

The chain employs TRBV4-2 and TRBJ1-1; D gene unclear. The CDR3 extends over 14 amino acids. The ends were cut back, 2 bases at V and 8 bases at J, with 15 bases in the middle. Germline V lookup: CDR1 LGHNA, CDR2 YNFKEQ. The CDR3 nucleotides are TGTGCCAGCAGCCAACCTCGCGGGGATATAGAAGCTTTCTTT. It specifies CASSQPRGDIEAFF.

This clone was observed a single time. The sample contains more than one DNA sequence encoding this CDR3. The chain uses TRBV5-1 and TRBJ1-1; unclear D gene. The germline V gene has CDR1 SGHRS and CDR2 YFSETQ. The length of the CDR3 is 13 residues. Trimming left V 0 bases short and J 0 bases short, with 3 bases between. This chain's CDR3 is CASSLGLNTEAFF. As DNA, the CDR3 is TGCGCCAGCAGCTTGGGATTGAACACTGAAGCTTTCTTT.